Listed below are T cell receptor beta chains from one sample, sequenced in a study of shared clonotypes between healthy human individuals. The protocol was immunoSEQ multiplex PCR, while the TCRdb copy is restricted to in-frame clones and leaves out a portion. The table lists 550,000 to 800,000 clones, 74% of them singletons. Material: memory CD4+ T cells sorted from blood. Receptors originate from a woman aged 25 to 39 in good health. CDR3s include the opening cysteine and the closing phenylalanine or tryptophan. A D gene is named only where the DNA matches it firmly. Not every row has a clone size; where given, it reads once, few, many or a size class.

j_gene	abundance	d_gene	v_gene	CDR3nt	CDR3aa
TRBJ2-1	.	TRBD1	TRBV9	TGTGCCAGCAGCCTCACAGGGGGCAGCTCCTACAATGAGCAGTTCTTC	CASSLTGGSSYNEQFF
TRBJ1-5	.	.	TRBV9	TGTGCCAGCAGCGTAGGGGCGGGAAACAATCAGCCCCAGCATTTT	CASSVGAGNNQPQHF
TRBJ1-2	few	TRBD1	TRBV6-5	TGTGCCAGCACCGGGACAGGAGACTATGGCTACACCTTC	CASTGTGDYGYTF
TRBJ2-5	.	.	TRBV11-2	TGTGCCAGCAGCCGAGACAGGCCCGGGGAGACCCAGTACTTC	CASSRDRPGETQYF
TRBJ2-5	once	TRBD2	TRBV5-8	TGTGCCAGCAGCTTGGGGGGACTAGCGGGAGGGAGTCAAGAGACCCAGTACTTC	CASSLGGLAGGSQETQYF
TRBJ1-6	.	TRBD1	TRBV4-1	TGCGCCAGCAGCCTTGGGACAGGGGACTCACCCCTCCACTTT	CASSLGTGDSPLHF
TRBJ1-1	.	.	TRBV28	TGTGCCAGCTGGGGGGGTATGGAGACTGAAGCTTTCTTT	CASWGGMETEAFF
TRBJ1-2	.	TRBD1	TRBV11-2	TGTGCCAGCAGCAACCTCCGGGACAGGGGAAAAAGGGATGGCTACACCTTC	CASSNLRDRGKRDGYTF
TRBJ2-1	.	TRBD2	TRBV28	TGTGCCAGCAGCATGGCGGGAGGGCCGCGTGAGCAGTTCTTC	CASSMAGGPREQFF
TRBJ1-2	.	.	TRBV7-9	TGTGCCAGCAGCTTGCCCCTTGGTAACTATGGCTACACCTTC	CASSLPLGNYGYTF
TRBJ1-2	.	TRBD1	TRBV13	TGTGCCAGCAGCTTAGCGGGGGACAGACTTAGGGGCTACACCTTC	CASSLAGDRLRGYTF
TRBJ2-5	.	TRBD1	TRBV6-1	TGTGCCAGCAGTGACCACAGGGGGCTCCAAGAGACCCAGTACTTC	CASSDHRGLQETQYF
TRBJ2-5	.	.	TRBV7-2	TGTGCCAGCAGCGAACGGACTACCTCTCAAGAGACCCAGTACTTC	CASSERTTSQETQYF
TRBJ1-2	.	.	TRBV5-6	TGTGCCAGCATCACTGTAGCAGGGGATGGCTACACCTTC	CASITVAGDGYTF
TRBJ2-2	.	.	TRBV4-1	TGCGCCAGCAGCCAAACAGGAAACACCGGGGAGCTGTTTTTT	CASSQTGNTGELFF
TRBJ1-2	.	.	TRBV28	TGTGCCAGCGGGACAAGTCACTATGGCTACACCTTC	CASGTSHYGYTF
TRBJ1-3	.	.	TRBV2	TGTGCCAGCAGTGAACAGGGTCCCCGCTCTGGAAACACCATATATTTT	CASSEQGPRSGNTIYF
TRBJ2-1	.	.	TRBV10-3	TGTGCCATCAGTGATCTAGCCCGGGGACGGAGCTTGGGTGAGCAGTTCTTC	CAISDLARGRSLGEQFF